The 26 T cell receptor beta chains listed next were all sequenced from one sample in a study of breast tumors, draining lymph nodes, adjacent tissues. TCRdb used MiXCR to reprocess the multiplex PCR reads, holding one entry per CDR3 protein. The repertoire holds tens of thousands of distinct CDR3 sequences, with 25% to 35% as singletons. Sequencing input: breast tumor tissue. The receptor set was obtained from a female donor with breast cancer. Some clones in this sample may be carry-over from other donors' samples.

This clonotype was seen ten or more times. V is TRBV4-3 and J is TRBJ2-5; D is possibly TRBD1 or TRBD2 (6 bases each). Deletions cut 1 base from V and 7 bases from J, with 10 bases between. CDR3 length: 13 residues. Per germline, CDR1 LGHNA and CDR2 YSLEER. CDR3 protein: CASSQGEGGTQYF. The CDR3 DNA follows: TGCGCCAGCAGCCAAGGAGAGGGGGGGACCCAGTACTTC.

The chain couples TRBV9 to TRBJ2-3, with 11 bases aligning to TRBD2. Germline loops: CDR1 SGDLS, CDR2 YYNGEE. V trimming: 4 bases; J trimming: 3 bases; junction bases outside the gene matches: 4. The CDR3 consists of 15 residues. Here the CDR3 DNA reads TGTGCCAGCAGCCCCGGGACTAGCGGTACAGATACGCAGTATTTT. Its protein product is CASSPGTSGTDTQYF.

The chain employs TRBV4-1 and TRBJ2-7, with D hard to call. Germline CDR1 reads MGHRA; CDR2 reads YSYEKL. The V and J ends lost 0 bases and 8 bases respectively, with 14 bases between them. The CDR3 runs to 14 residues. The CDR3, as DNA: TGCGCCAGCAGCCAAGATTTAGGCCTCCTGCAGCAGTACTTC. Encoded protein: CASSQDLGLLQQYF.

In this sample, this clonotype turned up many times. The chain couples TRBV27 to TRBJ1-4; D call uncertain. Trimming stripped 3 bases from V and 0 bases from J, with 8 bases between. From germline, CDR1 is MNHEY and CDR2 SMNVEV (reference sequence). The CDR3 is 15 residues long. CDR3 sequence reads: CASSFGGSTNEKLFF. The CDR3 coding sequence is TGTGCCAGCAGTTTCGGCGGTTCAACTAATGAAAAACTGTTTTTT.

This clonotype was detected only a few times. A read error may explain this, as a much larger clone is one base away. V and J are TRBV9 and TRBJ2-7, with 11 bases aligning to TRBD2. CDR3 length equals 14 residues. After removal of 4 bases from V and 9 bases from J, the junction contained 9 bases not matched to a gene. CDR1 SGDLS and CDR2 YYNGEE come from the germline V gene. CDR3 sequence reads: CASSPGLAEARQYF. The CDR3 region has the DNA TGTGCCAGCAGCCCGGGACTAGCGGAAGCGCGGCAGTACTTC.

The chain links TRBV20-1 to TRBJ1-4; 9 nucleotides align to TRBD1. Germline assignment: CDR1 DFQATT and CDR2 SNEGSKA (reference sequence). The CDR3 runs 17 residues. With V trimmed by 1 base and J by 3 bases, 9 bases remained unmatched. This CDR3 is CSARAGTGREANEKLFF. The CDR3 bases are TGCAGTGCTAGAGCCGGGACAGGGAGAGAAGCTAATGAAAAACTGTTTTTT.

Worth noting for this clonotype: An end of the junction does not agree with germline; a read error may underlie this. The V and J genes are TRBV12-3 or TRBV12-4 and TRBJ2-2, with D possibly being TRBD1 (6 bases). This CDR3 is 14 amino acids long. For the CDR3, the DNA is TGTGCCAGCGACGGCAGGGGCCGCACCGCGGAGCCGTTTTTT. It encodes CASDGRGRTAEPFF.

This clonotype is labeled medium-sized. V usage is TRBV9 and J usage is TRBJ2-7; possibly TRBD2 for D (5 bases). The germline CDR1 and CDR2 sequences are SGDLS and YYNGEE. This CDR3 region has 15 residues. V was cut by 2 bases and J by 2 bases, with 14 bases left in between. This CDR3 reads CASSVSAGHPYEQYF. DNA for the CDR3: TGTGCCAGCAGCGTTTCCGCGGGCCACCCCTACGAGCAGTACTTC.

The rearrangement uses TRBV9 and TRBJ2-7; 8 bases are a match to TRBD1. J was trimmed by 3 bases and V by 2 bases; bases with no gene match: 4. This CDR3 region has 14 residues. CDR1 SGDLS and CDR2 YYNGEE come from the germline V gene. CDR3 residues: CASSVGQGLYEQYF. In DNA, the CDR3 is TGTGCCAGCAGCGTCGGACAGGGACTCTACGAGCAGTACTTC.

This clonotype is deemed medium-sized (0.01 to 0.1%). The J gene is TRBJ2-5, the V gene TRBV18, with unresolved D. Germline assignment: CDR1 KGHSH and CDR2 LQKENI. CDR3 length equals 13 residues. Trimming left V 2 bases short and J 2 bases short, with 6 bases between. The CDR3 coding sequence is TGTGCCAGCTCACCAAACAGTCAAGAGACCCAGTACTTC. Protein: CASSPNSQETQYF.

This clonotype came up many times. This chain connects TRBV20-1 to TRBJ2-2; tentative D call: TRBD2 (6 bases). V lost 3 bases and J 4 bases, leaving 15 bases between the germline ends. CDR3 length: 15 residues. Germline CDR1 DFQATT, CDR2 SNEGSKA (reference sequence). The CDR3 sequence: CSASPGLRATGELFF. In nucleotides, the CDR3 is TGCAGTGCTAGTCCGGGACTCCGGGCCACCGGGGAGCTGTTTTTT.

The table lists this clonotype with many counts. The CDR3 nucleotides read TGTGCCAGCAGTGTTTCCGGGAGGACCAATGAGCAGTTCTTC. Encoded protein: CASSVSGRTNEQFF. The chain has TRBV6-4 and TRBJ2-1, with 7 nucleotides matching TRBD2. This CDR3 region has 14 residues. From germline, CDR1 is MRHNA and CDR2 SNTAGT. Trimming took 4 bases from V and 6 from J; bases not matched to a gene: 6.

This clonotype was found many times. V gene TRBV29-1 combines with J gene TRBJ2-7; possible D gene TRBD1, 5 bases. The CDR3 loop spans 17 amino acids. Looked up from germline, CDR1 is SQVTM and CDR2 is ANQGSEA. The V and J ends lost 2 bases and 4 bases respectively, with 24 bases between them. CDR3 DNA: TGCAGCGTTGAATCAACAATTGCTAACAGGTTCGGGTACGAGCAGTACTTC. It translates to CSVESTIANRFGYEQYF.

This clonotype was seen many times. The genes are TRBV6-2 or TRBV6-3 and TRBJ2-1; tentative D call: TRBD1 (5 bases). CDR3 length: 13 amino acids. Per the germline V gene, CDR1 is MNHEY and CDR2 is SVGEGT. V lost 2 bases, J lost 7 bases, and 9 bases lay in between. The CDR3 coding sequence is TGTGCCAGCAGTTACGGGGCTAGTAATGAGCAGTTCTTC. Encoded protein: CASSYGASNEQFF.

J is TRBJ1-2 and V is TRBV20-1; 7 bases fit TRBD1. J gave up 4 bases and V 2 bases, and 4 bases lay outside the gene matches. The germline CDR1 and CDR2 sequences are DFQATT and SNEGSKA (reference sequence). CDR3 length: 13 residues. The CDR3 reads CSARRQGLYGYTF. CDR3 nucleotide sequence: TGCAGTGCTAGAAGACAGGGCCTCTATGGCTACACCTTC.

This clonotype was detected many times. V gene TRBV25-1 combines with J gene TRBJ2-1; unclear D gene. This CDR3 comprises 13 residues. V was pared by 0 bases and J by 5 bases, with 5 bases between. Looked up from germline, CDR1 is MGHDK and CDR2 is SYGVNS. The CDR3: CASSEYYHNEQFF. CDR3 in DNA: TGTGCCAGCAGTGAATACTACCACAATGAGCAGTTCTTC.

The chain is built from TRBV5-5 and TRBJ2-1, with no clear D. The germline V gene encodes CDR1 SGHKS and CDR2 YYEKEE (reference sequence). The CDR3 covers 15 residues. V was trimmed by 0 bases and J by 6 bases, leaving 13 bases between them. The chain's CDR3 is CASSLARANVNEQFF. Here the CDR3 DNA reads TGTGCCAGCAGCTTGGCAAGGGCAAACGTCAATGAGCAGTTCTTC.

Of note for this clonotype: One junction end does not reproduce the germline sequence, and a read error may be involved. V gene TRBV7-7 combines with J gene TRBJ1-1, with D maybe TRBD1 (6 bases). CDR3 length: 15 residues. Germline values: CDR1 SSHAT, CDR2 FNYEAQ (reference sequence). CDR3 DNA sequence: TGTGCTAGCAGACGCATAGACAGGACTAACACTGAAGCTTTCTTT. Translated: CASRRIDRTNTEAFF.

In its sample, this clonotype was seen many times. The CDR3 sequence: CASSARLAGPYNEQFF. CDR3 nucleotide sequence: TGTGCCAGCAGTGCTCGACTAGCGGGACCATACAATGAGCAGTTCTTC. The V call is TRBV2, the J call TRBJ2-1, with 11 nucleotides matching TRBD2. This CDR3 has 16 amino acids. Germline V gives CDR1 SNHLY, CDR2 FYNNEI. The V and J ends lost 4 bases and 4 bases, in that order; junction bases with no gene match: 6.

Comments on this clonotype: Likely a read error: the CDR3 ends without its conserved phenylalanine or tryptophan. The chain couples TRBV18 to TRBJ2-1; no clear D. Germline V gene sequence: CDR1 KGHSH, CDR2 LQKENI. The CDR3 is made up of 14 amino acids. Trimming took 3 bases from V and 3 from J, leaving 9 bases between them. CDR3 loop: CASSPPTGYNEQFS. CDR3 sequence (DNA): TGTGCCAGCTCACCGCCGACGGGCTACAATGAGCAGTTCTCC.

To note about this clonotype: One end of the junction fails to match germline, which may point to a read error. The chain carries TRBV5-6 and TRBJ2-5; D uncertain. CDR1 and CDR2 from the germline V gene are SGHDT and YYEEEE. CDR3 length: 11 amino acids. CDR3 sequence: CASSLSETRYF. In nucleotides, the CDR3 is TGTGCCAGCAGCCTTTCGGAGACCCGGTACTTC.

The chain links TRBV11-3 to TRBJ1-1; D gene uncertain. The CDR3 consists of 15 residues. The V gene's germline CDR1 is SGHNT and CDR2 YENEEA. The V end was cut by 5 bases, the J end by 5 bases, with 18 bases between. This chain's CDR3 is CASSIPSGGRTEAFF. The CDR3 nucleotides are TGTGCCAGCAGCATTCCGTCAGGTGGCCGGACTGAAGCTTTCTTT.

In this sample, this clonotype turned up many times. The chain employs TRBV24-1 and TRBJ2-1, with D unclear. CDR1 is KGHDR and CDR2 is SFDVKD in the germline V gene. Trimming shortened V by 1 base and J by 3 bases, and 6 bases separated the two germline ends. The CDR3 loop spans 14 amino acids. The CDR3, as DNA: TGTGCCACCAGTGATTTTGGCAGCTACAATGAGCAGTTCTTC. This encodes CATSDFGSYNEQFF.

This clonotype occurred many times. This chain joins TRBV4-1 and TRBJ2-1, with 10 bases aligning to TRBD2. This CDR3 contains 14 residues. The V gene's germline CDR1 is MGHRA and CDR2 YSYEKL. Losses at the gene ends were 1 base for V and 6 bases for J; bases not matched to a gene: 0. CDR3 sequence reads: CASSQASGSNEQFF. CDR3 nucleotides: TGCGCCAGCAGCCAAGCTAGCGGGAGCAATGAGCAGTTCTTC.

This clonotype was seen many times. This chain connects TRBV5-1 to TRBJ2-1; TRBD2 matches at 13 bases. The CDR3 has 16 residues. Germline-derived CDR1 and CDR2 are SGHRS and YFSETQ. With 2 bases clipped from V and 7 bases from J, the junction kept 6 bases outside the gene matches. CDR3 sequence: CASSFTSGRAGNEQFF. The CDR3 bases are TGCGCCAGCAGCTTTACTAGCGGGAGGGCGGGGAATGAGCAGTTCTTC.

J is TRBJ1-1 and V is TRBV6-1, with D possibly TRBD1 on 5 matching bases. Per the germline V gene, CDR1 is MNHNS and CDR2 is SASEGT. This CDR3 is 15 amino acids long. The ends were cut back, 6 bases at V and 5 bases at J, with 19 bases in the middle. The CDR3 DNA is TGTGCCAGCAGCGACCCGAGGGGCCCCTCGACTGAAGCTTTCTTT. As protein: CASSDPRGPSTEAFF.